A single sample is the source of the 30 T cell receptor beta chains below, sequenced in a study of OX40 agonist ivuxolimab in advanced cancers. Profiling relied on immunoSEQ multiplex PCR, and the TCRdb table lists in-frame clones only, not all of them. The sample has about 64,000 clones, under 90% seen once. Sequenced material: CD4+ or CD8+ T cells sorted from blood, taken in a trial of the OX40 agonist ivuxolimab. Receptors originate from an adult with an advanced solid tumor such as melanoma, head and neck, liver or kidney cancer.

This chain links TRBV9 with TRBJ1-1; weak D call: TRBD1 (6 bases). Germline CDR1 SGDLS, CDR2 YYNGEE. The ends were cut back, 3 bases at V and 1 base at J, with 13 bases in the middle. CDR3 length: 15 residues. The CDR3 sequence is CASSAQTGTNTEAFF. In nucleotides, the CDR3 is TGTGCCAGCAGCGCTCAGACAGGAACGAACACTGAAGCTTTCTTT.

The rearrangement links TRBV9 to TRBJ2-1, with TRBD2 matching over 14 bases. The ends lost 2 bases at V and 5 bases at J; junction bases unmatched: 6. Looked up from germline, CDR1 is SGDLS and CDR2 is YYNGEE. The CDR3 has 17 residues. DNA of the CDR3: TGTGCCAGCAGCGTCCGTATGACTAGCGGGGGGGACAATGAGCAGTTCTTC. It specifies CASSVRMTSGGDNEQFF.

The chain joins TRBV7-9 to TRBJ1-1; TRBD1 might be the D (6 bases). Trimming took 5 bases from V and 3 from J, leaving 13 bases between them. CDR3 length equals 14 residues. From germline, CDR1 is SEHNR and CDR2 FQNEAQ (reference sequence). DNA of the CDR3: TGTGCCAGCAGCACAAGGGACATCTACACTGAAGCTTTCTTT. It encodes CASSTRDIYTEAFF.

Note on this clone: The junction shows a germline mismatch at one end, possibly a read error. J is TRBJ1-1 and V is TRBV7-7; D remains ambiguous. This CDR3 comprises 13 residues. Germline values: CDR1 SSHAT, CDR2 FNYEAQ (reference sequence). CDR3 residues: CASSLTLTTEAFF. CDR3 nucleotide sequence: TGTGCTAGCAGCTTAACTCTAACGACGGAAGCTTTCTTT.

Worth noting for this clone: The sample contains more than one DNA sequence encoding this CDR3. The V gene is TRBV9, the J gene TRBJ2-2, with 7 bases aligning to TRBD1. From germline, CDR1 is SGDLS and CDR2 YYNGEE. The V gene end was trimmed by 4 bases and the J gene end by 1 base; junction bases not matched to a gene: 7. The CDR3 length is 16 residues. The CDR3 coding sequence is TGTGCCAGCAGCCCCCGGACAGGACGGAACACCGGGGAGCTGTTTTTT. This encodes CASSPRTGRNTGELFF.

V gene TRBV9 combines with J gene TRBJ1-1, with D maybe TRBD1 (5 bases). This CDR3 contains 14 residues. The germline V gene encodes CDR1 SGDLS and CDR2 YYNGEE. The V end was cut by 0 bases, the J end by 3 bases, with 9 bases between. In DNA form, the CDR3 reads TGTGCCAGCAGCGTAGGGGGGAGGGACACTGAAGCTTTCTTT. Residues: CASSVGGRDTEAFF.

V and J are TRBV6-1 and TRBJ1-5; D perhaps matches TRBD1 (6 bases). V was cut by 6 bases and J by 4 bases, with 16 bases left in between. CDR3 size: 15 residues. The germline CDR1 and CDR2 sequences are MNHNS and SASEGT. The CDR3 coding sequence is TGTGCCAGCAGCAAAACAGGGATGGGGAATCAGCCCCAGCATTTT. Translation gives CASSKTGMGNQPQHF.

This chain connects TRBV14 to TRBJ2-2; perhaps D is TRBD1 or TRBD2 (5 bases each). CDR3 size: 14 residues. V lost 2 bases and J lost 7, with 11 bases in between. Germline loops: CDR1 SGHDN, CDR2 FVKESK. CDR3 DNA sequence: TGTGCCAGCAGCCAATTTTGGGGGATCGGGGAGCTGTTTTTT. It specifies CASSQFWGIGELFF.

The chain links TRBV9 to TRBJ2-1; TRBD2 matches 11 bases. The CDR3 runs 18 residues. The V gene end was trimmed by 7 bases and the J gene end by 6 bases; junction bases not matched to a gene: 18. Per germline, CDR1 SGDLS and CDR2 YYNGEE. The CDR3 loop is CASALKFSGTSGSNEQFF. The CDR3 DNA is TGTGCCAGCGCTCTGAAATTCTCCGGGACTAGCGGATCCAATGAGCAGTTCTTC.

The rearrangement joins TRBV5-1 to TRBJ1-1; maybe TRBD1 (5 bases). The length of the CDR3 is 16 residues. Germline V gives CDR1 SGHRS, CDR2 YFSETQ. Trimming left V 4 bases short and J 2 bases short, with 18 bases between. The CDR3 protein is CASSLRGGVTNTEAFF. The CDR3, as DNA: TGCGCCAGCAGCCTCCGGGGAGGGGTGACTAACACTGAAGCTTTCTTT.

The count of this clone is one. The chain employs TRBV6-1 and TRBJ2-7; the D is unclear. There are 13 residues in the CDR3. Trimming pared 6 bases from V and 6 bases from J, leaving 15 bases between. Germline V gene data show CDR1 as MNHNS and CDR2 as SASEGT. This CDR3 reads CASSMVDWGEQYF. The DNA of the CDR3 is TGTGCCAGCAGCATGGTCGATTGGGGCGAGCAGTACTTC.

This sequence joins TRBV9 and TRBJ2-5; 16 bases line up with TRBD2. V shed 5 bases and J 4 bases; nucleotides not matched to a gene: 20. CDR1 SGDLS and CDR2 YYNGEE come from the germline V gene. The CDR3 is 21 amino acids. The CDR3 bases are TGTGCCAGCAGACCCTCCGGGACTAGCGGGGGGGCAGGTCCAGGCAGAGAGACCCAGTACTTC. It is translated as CASRPSGTSGGAGPGRETQYF.

The chain links TRBV2 to TRBJ1-4; D possibly corresponds to TRBD1 (5 bases). The germline V gene encodes CDR1 SNHLY and CDR2 FYNNEI. Trimming shortened V by 5 bases and J by 3 bases, and 10 bases separated the two germline ends. This CDR3 contains 14 residues. The CDR3 region is CASSIRASNEKLFF. CDR3 DNA sequence: TGTGCCAGCAGTATCAGGGCATCTAATGAAAAACTGTTTTTT.

The chain recombines TRBV27 with TRBJ2-3, with 7 bases that match TRBD1. The CDR3 has 17 amino acids. Germline lookup yields CDR1 MNHEY and CDR2 SMNVEV (reference sequence). The trim removed 8 bases at V and 2 bases at J, leaving 16 bases unmatched. The CDR3 spells CASVTPRGTANTDTQYF. CDR3 in DNA: TGTGCCAGCGTCACGCCGAGGGGGACAGCCAACACAGATACGCAGTATTTT.

The CDR3 protein is CSVSQDALYEQYF. CDR3 sequence (DNA): TGCAGCGTTTCTCAGGACGCGCTCTACGAGCAGTACTTC. The chain employs TRBV29-1 and TRBJ2-7; D remains unclear. Trimming removed 5 bases from V and 3 bases from J, with 14 bases in between. Per the germline V gene, CDR1 is SQVTM and CDR2 is ANQGSEA. This CDR3 is 13 amino acids long.

This clone has only one observation. J is TRBJ2-1 and V is TRBV18; the match to TRBD2 covers 11 bases. The CDR3 runs to 16 residues. Germline loops: CDR1 KGHSH, CDR2 LQKENI. V dropped 5 bases and J dropped 5; count of bases not matched to a gene: 8. CDR3 nucleotides: TGTGCCAGCTCAGCGCTTCTAGCGGGGGGAAACAATGAGCAGTTCTTC. Its translation is CASSALLAGGNNEQFF.

The gene calls are TRBV7-3 and TRBJ1-1; D gene uncertain. CDR1 and CDR2 (germline): SGHTA, FQGTGA. The CDR3 consists of 13 residues. V was clipped by 0 bases and J by 6 bases, with 8 bases between them. CDR3 coding DNA: TGTGCCAGCAGCTTAACGGGCGTTTCTGAAGCTTTCTTT. It yields the protein CASSLTGVSEAFF.

The chain has TRBV5-6 and TRBJ1-6, with D possibly being TRBD1 (6 bases). The CDR3 consists of 15 residues. Trimming shortened V by 0 bases and J by 12 bases, and 16 bases separated the two germline ends. In germline, CDR1 is SGHDT, CDR2 YYEEEE. CDR3 nucleotide sequence: TGTGCCAGCAGCTTGGAAAGTCAGGGGATAGGACCCCTCCACTTT. It specifies CASSLESQGIGPLHF. The full variable domain, its missing parts supplied by reference TRBV5-6 and TRBJ1-6, is DAGVTQSPTHLIKTRGQQVTLRCSPKSGHDTVSWYQQALGQGPQFIFQYYEEEERQRGNFPDRFSGHQFPNYSSELNVNALLLGDSALYLCASSLESQGIGPLHFGNGTRLTVT.

This clone has just one count. V usage is TRBV7-2 and J usage is TRBJ2-1; 8 bases match TRBD2. The CDR3 length is 15 residues. After removal of 1 base from V and 8 bases from J, the junction contained 7 bases not matched to a gene. Per the germline V gene, CDR1 is SGHTA and CDR2 is FQGNSA. The CDR3 loop is CASSLVRGGVDEQFF. As DNA, the CDR3 is TGTGCCAGCAGCTTAGTCCGGGGGGGCGTGGATGAGCAGTTCTTC.

V is TRBV5-1 and J is TRBJ2-3; D possibly corresponds to TRBD1 (6 bases). Germline CDR1 reads SGHRS; CDR2 reads YFSETQ. The ends were cut back, 4 bases at V and 3 bases at J, with 15 bases in the middle. There are 15 residues in the CDR3. The CDR3 region has the DNA TGCGCCAGCAGCCCGAGTTCAACAGGGACAGATACGCAGTATTTT. Its translation: CASSPSSTGTDTQYF. Full variable domain (outside the CDR3, taken from reference TRBV5-1 and TRBJ2-3): KAGVTQTPRYLIKTRGQQVTLSCSPISGHRSVSWYQQTPGQGLQFLFEYFSETQRNKGNFPGRFSGRQFSNSRSEMNVSTLELGDSALYLCASSPSSTGTDTQYFGPGTRLTVL.

This clone was recorded a few times. The J gene is TRBJ2-5, the V gene TRBV4-1; D uncertain. V shed 0 bases and J shed 5 bases, with 16 bases lying between them. The CDR3 is 16 amino acids. Germline-derived CDR1 and CDR2 are MGHRA and YSYEKL. CDR3 amino acids: CASSQEGPPWLETQYF. Here the CDR3 DNA reads TGCGCCAGCAGCCAAGAAGGCCCTCCCTGGCTCGAGACCCAGTACTTC.

The rearrangement links TRBV5-4 to TRBJ2-2; 7 positions agree with TRBD1. The CDR3 loop spans 15 amino acids. J lost 6 bases, V lost 3 bases, and 8 bases had no gene match. Germline CDR1 is SGHNT and CDR2 is YYREEE (reference sequence). For the CDR3, the DNA is TGTGCCAGCAGCTCCCCAAAACAGGGGTCCGGGGAGCTGTTTTTT. It yields the protein CASSSPKQGSGELFF.

J is TRBJ2-3 and V is TRBV5-1; D perhaps matches TRBD2 (5 bases). V shed 2 bases and J shed 4 bases, with 8 bases lying between them. This CDR3 has 13 amino acids. Germline V gene lookup returns CDR1 SGHRS and CDR2 YFSETQ. CDR3 sequence: CASSFSGADTQYF. In nucleotides, the CDR3 is TGCGCCAGCAGCTTCTCCGGGGCAGATACGCAGTATTTT.

The rearrangement uses TRBV2 and TRBJ2-5; TRBD2 matches at 9 bases. This CDR3 has 15 amino acids. Germline CDR1 SNHLY, CDR2 FYNNEI. The junction had 10 bases not matched to a gene; V was cut back by 6 bases and J by 5 bases. The CDR3 DNA reads TGTGCCAGCAGAGACAGAGCGGGGGGTGGGGAGACCCAGTACTTC. Protein sequence: CASRDRAGGGETQYF.

This chain uses TRBV25-1 with TRBJ1-4; D gene uncertain. Germline V gene data show CDR1 as MGHDK and CDR2 as SYGVNS. CDR3 length: 12 amino acids. The V end lost 5 bases, the J end lost 10 bases, and 11 bases lay between the germline ends. CDR3 nucleotide sequence: TGTGCCAGCAGTTCCCTAGCTTTAAAACTGTTTTTT. As protein: CASSSLALKLFF.

In its sample, this clone was seen once. The chain recombines TRBV28 with TRBJ2-5; D is unresolved. This CDR3 has 12 amino acids. V was shortened by 8 bases and J by 5 bases, with 12 bases between the two germline ends. Per the germline V gene, CDR1 is MDHEN and CDR2 is SYDVKM. The CDR3 sequence: CASRSGSETQYF. For the CDR3, the DNA is TGTGCCAGCCGTTCAGGTTCGGAGACCCAGTACTTC.

The chain combines TRBV21-1 with TRBJ2-2; the table's D call, TRBD1, was not checked against the DNA. TRBV21-1 is tagged as a pseudogene. The CDR3 has 18 residues. CDR3 nucleotide sequence: TGTGCCAGCAGCAAAGCGCTTTTGAGGACACAACACACCGGGGAGCTGTTTTTT. As protein: CASSKALLRTQHTGELFF.

Notes on this clone: One end of the junction fails to match germline, which may point to a read error. The CDR3 loop is CASSVASPGRVSF. CDR3 sequence (DNA): TGTGCCAGCAGCGTAGCATCTCCAGGGAGGGTAAGCTTT. V and J are TRBV9 and TRBJ1-1; a weak D match, TRBD1 (5 bases). Germline V gene sequence: CDR1 SGDLS, CDR2 YYNGEE. This CDR3 is built from 13 residues.

V gene TRBV6-1 combines with J gene TRBJ2-7; 8 bases are shared with TRBD1. Trimming removed 6 bases from V and 2 bases from J; junction bases left unmatched: 3. Germline-derived CDR1 and CDR2 are MNHNS and SASEGT. This CDR3 has 13 residues. CDR3: CASRNRGTYEQYF. The DNA of the CDR3 is TGTGCCAGCAGGAACAGGGGGACCTACGAGCAGTACTTC.

The chain combines TRBV9 with TRBJ1-1; no clear D. V lost 0 bases and J lost 3, with 12 bases in between. The CDR3 totals 15 residues. Per the germline V gene, CDR1 is SGDLS and CDR2 is YYNGEE. The CDR3 bases are TGTGCCAGCAGCGTAGAGCCGGTTCGATACACTGAAGCTTTCTTT. It translates to CASSVEPVRYTEAFF.